The clone carrying this T cell receptor beta chain was detected ten times or more. Gene-specific TRAV and TRBV primers were used for first-strand cDNA, covering alpha and beta chains. An approximately 19-cycle PCR with a constant-region primer and V-primer adapter amplified TCRs. By in vitro transcription, the isolated mRNA was amplified. MiXCR was run by TCRdb on the reads, yielding one entry per CDR3 protein. The sample lists tens of thousands of distinct CDR3 sequences, 20% to 25% occurring once. This sample was included in a study of low-dose radiotherapy and immunotherapy resistance in tumors. Whole-study context: The schedule for Cohort 2 used 1 Gy per fraction every two weeks, which added up to 13 Gy over 26 weeks.

Looked up from germline, CDR1 is LGHNA and CDR2 is YNFKEQ. J was trimmed by 5 bases and V by 0 bases; bases with no gene match: 1. This CDR3 is 15 amino acids long. Regarding time point: after trial treatment. Described treatment: LDRT plus nivolumab, ipilimumab, low-dose cyclophosphamide and aspirin (RACIN trial). The sample consisted of PBMCs, taken after low-dose radiotherapy plus immunotherapy. This sequence joins TRBV4-2 and TRBJ2-7; TRBD2 matches at 13 bases. The TCR was taken from a female donor with ovarian cancer. CDR3 coding DNA: TGTGCCAGCAGCCAAGATGGGACTAGCGGGGACGAGCAGTACTTC. Protein: CASSQDGTSGDEQYF.